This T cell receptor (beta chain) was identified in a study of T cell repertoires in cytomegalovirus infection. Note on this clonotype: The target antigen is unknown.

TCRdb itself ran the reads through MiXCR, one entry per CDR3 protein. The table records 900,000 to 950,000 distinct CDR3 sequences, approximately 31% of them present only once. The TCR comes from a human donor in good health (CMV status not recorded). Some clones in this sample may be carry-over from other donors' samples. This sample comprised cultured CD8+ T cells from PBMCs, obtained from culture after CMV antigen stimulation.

CDR3 coding DNA: TGCGCCAGCAGCCAAGATCGGACAGGGGGTCCGTACCAAGAGACCCAGTACTTC. Its protein product is CASSQDRTGGPYQETQYF. The V gene is TRBV4-1, the J gene TRBJ2-5, with 10 bases identical to TRBD1. The ends lost 0 bases at V and 0 bases at J; junction bases unmatched: 7. This CDR3 is 18 amino acids long. Per the germline V gene, CDR1 is MGHRA and CDR2 is YSYEKL.